The 9 T cell receptor beta chains listed next were all sequenced from one sample in a study of shared clonotypes between healthy human individuals. The naive CD8 subset, CD45RO-negative cells positively selected for CCR7, excluded terminally differentiated effector memory CD45RA+ cells. Assay used: immunoSEQ multiplex PCR; TCRdb lists only in-frame clones, some missing. This table has about 2 million clones, over 85% appearing once. The specimen sequenced was naive CD8+ T cells sorted from blood. These receptors were obtained from a man in his late teens or twenties in good health.

Of note for this clone: This specimen includes other DNA sequences encoding the same CDR3. The DNA for the CDR3 is TGTGCCAGCAGTCTCAGACAGGGGGCCTACGAGCAGTACTTC. Translation gives CASSLRQGAYEQYF. The chain links TRBV27 to TRBJ2-7, with 9 positions matching TRBD1. V was pared by 5 bases and J by 2 bases, with 4 bases of the junction left unmatched. Germline assignment: CDR1 MNHEY and CDR2 SMNVEV (reference sequence). This CDR3 is 14 amino acids long.

This chain joins TRBV27 and TRBJ2-5; 8 positions agree with TRBD1. Germline trimming cut 3 bases from V and 5 bases from J; bases unmatched to any gene: 5. CDR3 length equals 14 residues. The V gene's germline CDR1 is MNHEY and CDR2 SMNVEV (reference sequence). The chain's CDR3 is CASSFQGAWETQYF. The CDR3 DNA is TGTGCCAGCAGTTTTCAGGGGGCGTGGGAGACCCAGTACTTC.

The chain is built from TRBV5-6 and TRBJ2-5, with 12 bases fitting TRBD2. CDR3 length: 17 amino acids. CDR1 is SGHDT, CDR2 YYEEEE, per germline. With V trimmed by 0 bases and J by 4 bases, 7 bases remained unmatched. The CDR3: CASSLVTSGGPRETQYF. The DNA for the CDR3 is TGTGCCAGCAGCTTGGTTACTAGCGGGGGGCCGCGAGAGACCCAGTACTTC.

In this sample, this clone turned up a few times. The rearrangement links TRBV6-6 to TRBJ2-1; TRBD2 matches 9 bases. From germline, CDR1 is MNHNY and CDR2 SVGAGI (reference sequence). This CDR3 is 16 amino acids long. The V gene end was trimmed by 3 bases and the J gene end by 6 bases; junction bases not matched to a gene: 9. This CDR3 is CASSYDAGLATNEQFF. CDR3 DNA: TGTGCCAGCAGTTATGATGCGGGACTAGCCACCAATGAGCAGTTCTTC.

The CDR3 spells CASSPHQVWAEETQYF. For the CDR3, the DNA is TGCGCCAGCAGCCCCCACCAAGTCTGGGCGGAAGAGACCCAGTACTTC. This chain links TRBV5-1 with TRBJ2-5; no clear D gene. Trimming left V 4 bases short and J 3 bases short, with 19 bases between. Germline assignment: CDR1 SGHRS and CDR2 YFSETQ. The CDR3 consists of 16 residues.

This clone was seen only once. This chain joins TRBV7-6 and TRBJ1-1, with D perhaps matching TRBD1 (5 bases). This CDR3 is 14 amino acids long. Per the germline V gene, CDR1 is SGHVS and CDR2 is FNYEAQ. Trimming cost V 0 bases and J 4 bases, with 9 bases left between them. The CDR3 region is CASSLALGATEAFF. The CDR3 coding sequence is TGTGCCAGCAGCTTAGCGTTAGGGGCCACTGAAGCTTTCTTT.

The rearrangement joins TRBV2 to TRBJ2-1, with D perhaps TRBD2 (6 bases). Germline values: CDR1 SNHLY, CDR2 FYNNEI. CDR3 length: 17 amino acids. V dropped 1 base and J dropped 4 bases, with 17 bases sitting between them. The CDR3 DNA reads as TGTGCCAGCAGTGAAGAGGAGGGACTCCTCGGATACAATGAGCAGTTCTTC. It is translated as CASSEEEGLLGYNEQFF.

In this sample, this clone turned up once. V gene TRBV30 combines with J gene TRBJ1-1, with unresolved D. Germline CDR1 is GTSNPN and CDR2 is SVGIG (reference sequence). Trimming cost V 2 bases and J 4 bases, with 14 bases left between them. The CDR3 contains 14 residues. This chain's CDR3 is CAWSITDGGTEAFF. The CDR3 DNA reads as TGTGCCTGGAGTATAACGGACGGAGGCACTGAAGCTTTCTTT.

This clone has just one count. V is TRBV28 and J is TRBJ1-6, with D possibly matching TRBD1 (6 bases). The CDR3 is made up of 15 amino acids. Trimming pared 6 bases from V and 6 bases from J, leaving 15 bases between. The germline V gene has CDR1 MDHEN and CDR2 SYDVKM. The CDR3 here is CASSWTEGTNSPLHF. CDR3 in DNA: TGTGCCAGCAGCTGGACAGAGGGAACTAATTCACCCCTCCACTTT.